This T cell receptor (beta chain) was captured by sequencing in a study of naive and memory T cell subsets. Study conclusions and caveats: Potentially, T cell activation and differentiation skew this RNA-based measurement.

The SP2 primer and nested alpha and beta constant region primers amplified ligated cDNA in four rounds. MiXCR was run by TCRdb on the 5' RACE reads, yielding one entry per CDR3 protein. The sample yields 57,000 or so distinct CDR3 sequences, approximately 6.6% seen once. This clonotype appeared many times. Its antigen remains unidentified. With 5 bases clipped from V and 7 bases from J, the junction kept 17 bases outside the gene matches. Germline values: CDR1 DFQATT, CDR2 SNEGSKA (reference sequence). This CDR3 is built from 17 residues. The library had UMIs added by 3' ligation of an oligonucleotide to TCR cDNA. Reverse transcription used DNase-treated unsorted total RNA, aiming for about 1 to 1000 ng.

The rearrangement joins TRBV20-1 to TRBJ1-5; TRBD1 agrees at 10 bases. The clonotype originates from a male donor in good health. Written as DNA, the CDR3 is TGCAGTGCTGGTACGGGCCCCGGGACAGGGGTAGAGCAGCCCCAGCATTTT. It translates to CSAGTGPGTGVEQPQHF.